The 27 T cell receptor beta chains in this list originate from one sample, sequenced in a study of tumor and adjacent non-tumor tissue in lung cancer. This sample's RNA came from whole unsorted tissue. More than 3 cm separated this lung sample from the edge of the tumor. Three rounds of nested PCR, following a modified ARM-PCR protocol, produced the TCRbeta library. TCRdb ran MiXCR on the multiplex PCR reads and lists one entry per CDR3 protein. Among about 75,000 distinct CDR3 sequences listed, nearly 70% were seen once. What was sequenced was distant non-tumor lung tissue. The source is a woman between 50 and 59 years old with non-small cell lung cancer.

Comments on this clonotype: One base away lies a much larger clone, so this may be a sequencing read error. The J gene is TRBJ1-1, the V gene TRBV29-1; D is unresolved. The CDR3 runs 12 residues. The germline CDR1 and CDR2 sequences are SQVTM and ANQGSEA. CDR3 in amino acids: CSVGRDLTDAFF. The DNA of the CDR3 is TGCAGCGTTGGGAGGGATTTGACTGATGCTTTCTTT.

CDR3 sequence: CASRFTTGVDQPQHF. CDR3 nucleotide sequence: TGTGCCAGCAGATTCACGACAGGGGTAGATCAGCCCCAGCATTTT. J is TRBJ1-5 and V is TRBV6-5; 8 bases line up with TRBD1. CDR1 is MNHEY and CDR2 is SVGAGI in the germline V gene. The J segment lost 5 bases and the V segment lost 6 bases, leaving 9 bases of the junction unmatched. The CDR3 runs to 15 residues.

V is TRBV10-3 and J is TRBJ1-5, with 10 bases matching TRBD1. This CDR3 has 17 amino acids. The trim removed 4 bases at V and 4 bases at J, leaving 10 bases unmatched. Germline CDR1 and CDR2: ENHRY and SYGVKD. The CDR3 reads CAISGDPGTGENQPQHF. CDR3 sequence (DNA): TGTGCCATCAGTGGGGATCCCGGGACAGGGGAGAATCAGCCCCAGCATTTT.

Notes on this clonotype: A read error may produce the germline difference seen at one junction end. V usage is TRBV20-1 and J usage is TRBJ2-1; maybe TRBD2 (6 bases). Germline CDR1 reads DFQATT; CDR2 reads SNEGSKA (reference sequence). The CDR3 extends over 14 amino acids. The CDR3 nucleotides read TGCAGTGCAACGGAGGGTAGCTCCTACAATGAGCGGTTCTTC. Amino acids: CSATEGSSYNERFF.

Comment on this clonotype: It may be a read error: a sequence one base away is much more abundant. The V and J genes are TRBV7-2 and TRBJ2-7; 8 nucleotides align to TRBD2. There are 18 residues in the CDR3. Germline assignment: CDR1 SGHTA and CDR2 FQGNSA. CDR3 DNA: TGTTCCAGCAGCATAACCTCCTCCCATAGCGGGAACTCCTACGAGCAGTACTTC. This encodes CSSSITSSHSGNSYEQYF.

The chain has TRBV7-2 and TRBJ2-5; D may correspond to TRBD1 or TRBD2 (5 bases each). Deletions cut 5 bases from V and 7 bases from J, with 17 bases between. Germline V gene lookup returns CDR1 SGHTA and CDR2 FQGNSA. This CDR3 spans 14 amino acids. CDR3 sequence (DNA): TGTGCCAGCAGCCCCGGGGCACAATTAGGGACCCAGTACTTC. Its translation is CASSPGAQLGTQYF.

Concerning this clonotype itself: One end of the junction fails to match germline, which may point to a read error. The J gene is TRBJ1-1, the V gene TRBV20-1, with D possibly TRBD1 on 6 matching bases. Germline V gene lookup returns CDR1 DFQATT and CDR2 SNEGSKA (reference sequence). There are 13 residues in the CDR3. The CDR3 DNA follows: TGCAGTGTTAGAGAAGGGACACGGACCGAAGCTTTCTTT. Its translation is CSVREGTRTEAFF.

The rearrangement uses TRBV12-3 or TRBV12-4 and TRBJ2-1; 8 bases match TRBD1. The CDR3 sequence is 15 residues long. CDR3 DNA sequence: TGTGTCTGCACCACCTTGGGACAGGCAAGCAATGAGCAGTTCTTC. It translates to CVCTTLGQASNEQFF.

With regard to this clonotype: No conserved phenylalanine or tryptophan is present at the end of the CDR3, so a read error is the likely explanation. The chain uses TRBV28 and TRBJ1-5, with no clear D. The last part of the DNA fits TRBJ2-3 better; the J call may be wrong. CDR3 size: 16 residues. Germline V gene data show CDR1 as MDHEN and CDR2 as SYDVKM. CDR3: CASSLTSRLSNQPQYI. The CDR3, as DNA: TGTGCCAGTAGTTTAACCTCCAGGCTTAGCAATCAGCCCCAGTATATT.

Concerning this clonotype: An end of the junction does not agree with germline; a read error may underlie this. The chain recombines TRBV13 with TRBJ2-7; D gene ambiguous. Germline loops: CDR1 PRHDT, CDR2 FYEKMQ (reference sequence). The CDR3 runs 13 residues. In DNA form, the CDR3 reads TGTGCCAGCAGCTTAGGGTTTACCTACGAGCAGTGCTTT. This gives the protein CASSLGFTYEQCF.

The chain carries TRBV10-3 and TRBJ2-5; 7 positions match TRBD1. With V trimmed by 4 bases and J by 4 bases, 12 bases remained unmatched. Germline V gene lookup returns CDR1 ENHRY and CDR2 SYGVKD. The CDR3 sequence is 16 residues long. The CDR3 sequence is CAISGTGNSLRETQYF. In DNA form, the CDR3 reads TGTGCCATCAGTGGGACAGGCAATAGCCTACGAGAGACCCAGTACTTC.

The chain recombines TRBV7-8 with TRBJ1-3; weak D call: TRBD1 (5 bases). The CDR3 has 14 amino acids. Trimming took off 5 bases at V and 3 bases at J, with 11 bases between the two ends. Germline V lookup: CDR1 SGHVS, CDR2 FQNEAQ. The CDR3 region has the DNA TGTGCCAGCAGCCCCGGGACCATTGGAAACACCATATATTTT. Translation: CASSPGTIGNTIYF. Full variable domain (outside the CDR3, taken from reference TRBV7-8 and TRBJ1-3): GAGVSQSPRYKVAKRGQDVALRCDPISGHVSLFWYQQALGQGPEFLTYFQNEAQLDKSGLPSDRFFAERPEGSVSTLKIQRTQQEDSAVYLCASSPGTIGNTIYFGEGSWLTVV.

A word on this clonotype: A much larger clonotype is one base distant, so this may be a read error. This chain links TRBV20-1 with TRBJ1-4; possible D gene TRBD1, 5 bases. The CDR3 length is 17 residues. The V end lost 6 bases, the J end lost 1 base, and 21 bases lay between the germline ends. The germline V gene has CDR1 DFQATT and CDR2 SNEGSKA (reference sequence). As DNA, the CDR3 is TGCAGTGCCGAAGTGGTAGGGGTGAGTTTAACTAATGAAAAACTGTTTTTT. Amino acids: CSAEVVGVSLTNEKLFF.

In the case of this clonotype: Since the CDR3 does not end with the conserved phenylalanine or tryptophan, this likely comes from a read error. V is TRBV10-3 and J is TRBJ2-2, with 8 bases that match TRBD2. The germline gives CDR1 ENHRY, CDR2 SYGVKD. The length of the CDR3 is 14 residues. For the CDR3, the DNA is TGTGCTATCAGAGGTAGCGGGGACGCCGGGGAGCTGTTTTCT. It codes for CAIRGSGDAGELFS.

This clonotype has just one count. A much larger clone sits a single nucleotide away, making a read error possible. The chain carries TRBV4-1 and TRBJ2-7; maybe TRBD2 (5 bases). The CDR3 spans 14 residues. Germline values: CDR1 MGHRA, CDR2 YSYEKL. For the CDR3, the DNA is TGCGCCAGCATCCAAGACGGTGGAGGATGGGAGCAGTACTTC. Residues: CASIQDGGGWEQYF.

On this clonotype itself: One junction end disagrees with the germline gene, perhaps due to a read error. The chain uses TRBV12-3 or TRBV12-4 and TRBJ2-5; TRBD1 is a possible D gene (5 bases). CDR3 length equals 13 residues. CDR3 sequence reads: CASIPERGETQYF. The DNA for the CDR3 is TGCGCCAGCATTCCGGAAAGGGGTGAGACCCAGTACTTC.

About this clonotype itself: This may come from a read error, since a much larger clone is one base off. V usage is TRBV4-2 and J usage is TRBJ1-1, with D maybe TRBD1 (6 bases). This CDR3 is 16 amino acids long. Germline CDR1 LGHNA, CDR2 YNFKEQ. The ends were cut back, 4 bases at V and 5 bases at J, with 20 bases in the middle. The CDR3, as DNA: TGTGCCAGCAGCCGAGACCCGCGGGACACGTGGACTGAAGCTTTCTTT. It encodes CASSRDPRDTWTEAFF.

This clonotype was picked up a small number of times. The V gene is TRBV28, the J gene TRBJ2-7; no definite D call. Trimming shortened V by 5 bases and J by 4 bases, and 9 bases separated the two germline ends. The CDR3 contains 12 residues. The V gene's germline CDR1 is MDHEN and CDR2 SYDVKM. The CDR3 nucleotides are TGTGCCAGCAGTCAACCCACGTACGAGCAGTACTTC. As protein: CASSQPTYEQYF.

This clonotype was seen a few times. One base away lies a much larger clone, so this may be a sequencing read error. The chain combines TRBV6-2 or TRBV6-3 with TRBJ2-3; 10 bases are shared with TRBD2. The CDR3 is 16 amino acids. Per the germline V gene, CDR1 is MNHEY and CDR2 is SVGEGT. The CDR3 coding sequence is TGTGCCAGCAGTTACTGGCTAGCGGGAGACAAAGATATGCAGTATTTT. It specifies CASSYWLAGDKDMQYF.

The V call is TRBV11-2, the J call TRBJ2-1; TRBD2 matches at 9 bases. In germline, CDR1 is SGHAT, CDR2 FQNNGV. The CDR3 sequence is 15 residues long. J was trimmed by 8 bases and V by 6 bases; bases with no gene match: 11. CDR3 sequence: CASSLNPSGKYEQFF. In nucleotides, the CDR3 is TGTGCCAGCAGTTTAAACCCTAGCGGGAAATATGAGCAGTTCTTC. The full variable domain, completed using reference TRBV11-2 and TRBJ2-1, is EAGVAQSPRYKIIEKRQSVAFWCNPISGHATLYWYQQILGQGPKLLIQFQNNGVVDDSQLPKDRFSAERLKGVDSTLKIQPAKLEDSAVYLCASSLNPSGKYEQFFGPGTRLTVL.

With regard to this clonotype: Germline is not matched at one junction end, which may reflect a read error. The V gene is TRBV6-7, the J gene TRBJ2-6; a weak D match, TRBD1 (6 bases). TRBV6-7 is treated as an ORF (open reading frame) with a function not yet certain. The CDR3 has 16 amino acids. This chain's CDR3 is CASSYREKKGVNVLIF. The CDR3 DNA follows: TGTGCCAGCAGTTACAGAGAAAAAAAGGGGGTCAACGTCCTGATTTTC.

This clonotype was counted many times. The rearrangement links TRBV4-3 to TRBJ2-1, with D possibly TRBD2 on 6 matching bases. Germline V CDR1 and CDR2: LGHNA, YSLEER. CDR3 length: 16 amino acids. V lost 0 bases, J lost 3 bases, and 12 bases lay in between. CDR3 in DNA: TGCGCCAGCAGCCAAGATGGGGGGAGGATCTACAATGAGCAGTTCTTC. This gives the protein CASSQDGGRIYNEQFF.

The sample holds a few counts of this clonotype. A much bigger clone sits one base away, suggesting this may be a read error. This rearrangement joins TRBV20-1 to TRBJ1-1; maybe TRBD1 (6 bases). This CDR3 region has 12 residues. The V and J ends lost 2 bases and 6 bases respectively, with 10 bases between them. Germline V lookup: CDR1 DFQATT, CDR2 SNEGSKA (reference sequence). The CDR3: CSARKGGAEAFF. CDR3 DNA: TGCAGTGCTAGAAAGGGGGGCGCTGAAGCTTTCTTT.

This clonotype has a single count. The junction departs from the called germline gene at one end, perhaps through a read error. J is TRBJ1-1 and V is TRBV6-5; D not certain. The CDR3 consists of 13 residues. Per germline, CDR1 MNHEY and CDR2 SVGAGI. CDR3 DNA: TGTGCCAGGAGTTACTCAAGGGCCCTTGAAGCTTTCTTT. This encodes CARSYSRALEAFF.

This chain links TRBV6-1 with TRBJ2-3; D not certain. The CDR3 sequence is 13 residues long. V lost 4 bases to trimming and J lost 0 bases, with 5 bases between them. From germline, CDR1 is MNHNS and CDR2 SASEGT. The DNA for the CDR3 is TGTGCCAGCAGTGTCATGAGCACAGATACGCAGTATTTT. Translating gives CASSVMSTDTQYF.

In the case of this clonotype: Possible read error: a much larger clone is one base away. This chain joins TRBV12-3 or TRBV12-4 and TRBJ2-7; D perhaps matches TRBD1 (6 bases). CDR3 length equals 13 residues. CDR3 loop: CVSSFSKGDEQYF. As DNA, the CDR3 is TGTGTCAGCAGTTTTTCGAAGGGGGACGAGCAGTACTTC.

To note about this clonotype: The junction differs from germline at one of its ends, possibly a read error. V usage is TRBV11-1 and J usage is TRBJ2-3; 7 nucleotides align to TRBD1. Germline-derived CDR1 and CDR2 are SGHAT and FQDESV (reference sequence). The CDR3 is made up of 14 amino acids. CDR3 amino acids: CVSSIATGAGTQYF. The CDR3 DNA is TGTGTCAGCAGCATAGCTACAGGGGCTGGTACCCAGTATTTT.